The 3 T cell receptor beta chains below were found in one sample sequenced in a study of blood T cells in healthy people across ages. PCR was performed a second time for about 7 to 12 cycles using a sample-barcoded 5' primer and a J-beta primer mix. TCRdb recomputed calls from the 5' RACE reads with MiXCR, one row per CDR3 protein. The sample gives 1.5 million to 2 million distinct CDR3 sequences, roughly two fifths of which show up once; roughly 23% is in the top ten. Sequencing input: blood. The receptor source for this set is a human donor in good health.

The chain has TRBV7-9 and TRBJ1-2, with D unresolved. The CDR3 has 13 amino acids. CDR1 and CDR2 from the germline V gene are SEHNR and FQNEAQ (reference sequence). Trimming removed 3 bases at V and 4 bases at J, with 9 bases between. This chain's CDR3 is CASSFTEAYGYTF. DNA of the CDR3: TGTGCCAGCAGCTTCACAGAGGCCTATGGCTACACCTTC.

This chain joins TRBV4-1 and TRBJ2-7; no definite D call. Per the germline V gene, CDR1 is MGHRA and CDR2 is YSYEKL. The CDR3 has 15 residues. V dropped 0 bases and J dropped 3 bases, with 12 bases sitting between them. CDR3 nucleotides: TGCGCCAGCAGCCAAGAATGGGGATGGAGCTACGAGCAGTACTTC. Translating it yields CASSQEWGWSYEQYF.

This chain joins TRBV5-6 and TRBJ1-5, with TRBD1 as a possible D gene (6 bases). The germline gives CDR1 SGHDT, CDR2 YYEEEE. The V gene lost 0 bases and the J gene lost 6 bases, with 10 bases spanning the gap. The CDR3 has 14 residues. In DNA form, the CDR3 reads TGTGCCAGCAGCTTGGTGGGGGCATCTCAGCCCCAGCATTTT. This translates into CASSLVGASQPQHF.